This TCR beta chain was recovered during a study of blood T cell repertoires in COVID-19. In the study's own analysis: It was from reference gene primer amplification that nucleated cell counts were estimated. TCRdb keeps only in-frame clones here, not all; method: immunoSEQ multiplex PCR. V and J calls plus clone size are reproduced from that table; the DNA served to infer D and trimming. The sample lists tens of thousands of clones, around 84% seen once, with 2.5% to 3.5% in the top ten. This clone appeared a single time. V was trimmed by 2 bases and J by 9 bases, leaving 8 bases between them. The CDR3 length is 13 residues.

This clonotype was obtained from a middle-aged man with active COVID-19. This sequence joins TRBV12-3 or TRBV12-4 and TRBJ1-6; D may be TRBD1 (5 bases). Input material: peripheral blood. For the CDR3, the DNA is TGTGCCAGCAGTTTACAGGGTATTTCACCCCTCCACTTT. This gives the protein CASSLQGISPLHF.